This T cell receptor (beta chain) appears in the sequencing data of a study of regulatory T cells in long-lasting Graves disease. In this sample, this clonotype turned up many times. Building of the TCR beta libraries involved iRepertoire HTBI primers and Arm-PCR of CDR3 regions. TCRdb reanalysed the multiplex PCR reads using MiXCR and keeps one entry per CDR3 protein. Here the sample spans about 560,000 distinct CDR3 sequences, roughly 16% being singletons. Time point given: newly diagnosed GD, antithyroid drugs for less than 3 months. PBMC RNA served as the TCR library source. These data were also filed under a second study, of T cells in Graves' hyperthyroidism and ophthalmopathy. Per that paper: The study left out patients who had uncontrolled infection, other autoimmune disease, pregnancy or lactation.

The material sequenced was peripheral blood mononuclear cells (PBMCs), taken at new diagnosis, from a patient treated with antithyroid drugs. The TCR originated in a man younger than 35 with Graves disease.

CDR3 bases: TGTGCCATCAGTGACGAACAGGGCATTGAGAATGAGCAGTTCTTC. As protein: CAISDEQGIENEQFF. The chain has TRBV10-3 and TRBJ2-1; D is possibly TRBD1 (6 bases). This CDR3 comprises 15 residues. CDR1 is ENHRY, CDR2 SYGVKD, per germline. The V end lost 3 bases, the J end lost 7 bases, and 16 bases lay between the germline ends.